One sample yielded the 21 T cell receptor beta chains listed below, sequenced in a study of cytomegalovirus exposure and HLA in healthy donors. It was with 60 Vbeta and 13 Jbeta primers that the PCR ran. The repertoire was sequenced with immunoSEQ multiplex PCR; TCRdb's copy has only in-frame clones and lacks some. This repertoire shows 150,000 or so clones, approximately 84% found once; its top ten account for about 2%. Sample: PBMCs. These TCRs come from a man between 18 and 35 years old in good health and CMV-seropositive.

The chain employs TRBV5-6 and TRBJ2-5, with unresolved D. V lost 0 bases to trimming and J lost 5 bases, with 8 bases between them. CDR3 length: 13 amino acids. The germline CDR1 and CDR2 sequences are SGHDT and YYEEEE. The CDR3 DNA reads TGTGCCAGCAGCTTGGGCAGCGCTGAGACCCAGTACTTC. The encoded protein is CASSLGSAETQYF.

CDR3 loop: CAKEVVFGTEAFF. DNA of the CDR3: TGTGCGAAGGAGGTAGTTTTTGGGACTGAAGCTTTCTTT. V is TRBV30 and J is TRBJ1-1; D is unclear. The CDR3 has 13 amino acids. Looked up from germline, CDR1 is GTSNPN and CDR2 is SVGIG (reference sequence).

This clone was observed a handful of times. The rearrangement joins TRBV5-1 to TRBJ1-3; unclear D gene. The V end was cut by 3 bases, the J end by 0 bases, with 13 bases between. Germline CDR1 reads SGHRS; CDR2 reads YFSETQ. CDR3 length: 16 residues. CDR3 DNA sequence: TGCGCCAGCAGCTACCTCGACGGGAGCTCTGGAAACACCATATATTTT. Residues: CASSYLDGSSGNTIYF.

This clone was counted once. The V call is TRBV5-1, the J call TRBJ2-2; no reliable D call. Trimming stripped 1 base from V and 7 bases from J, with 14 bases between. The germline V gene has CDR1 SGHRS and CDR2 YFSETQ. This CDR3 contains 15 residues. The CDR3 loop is CASSLMASLDGELFF. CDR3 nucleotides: TGCGCCAGCAGCTTGATGGCTTCCCTCGACGGGGAGCTGTTTTTT.

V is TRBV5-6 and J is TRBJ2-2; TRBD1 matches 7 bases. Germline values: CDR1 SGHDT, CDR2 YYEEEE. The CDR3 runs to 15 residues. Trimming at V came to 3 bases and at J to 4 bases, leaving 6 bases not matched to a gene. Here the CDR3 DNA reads TGTGCCAGCAGCTCGACAGGGTGGAGCACCGGGGAGCTGTTTTTT. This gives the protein CASSSTGWSTGELFF.

The CDR3 DNA follows: TGTGCCATCAGTGAGAGGCAGGGCGGTGAGCTATACACCATATATTTT. Its protein product is CAISERQGGELYTIYF. The chain carries TRBV10-3 and TRBJ1-3, with D possibly being TRBD1 (5 bases). Trimming removed 2 bases at V and 8 bases at J, with 19 bases between. Germline V lookup: CDR1 ENHRY, CDR2 SYGVKD. The CDR3 runs 16 residues.

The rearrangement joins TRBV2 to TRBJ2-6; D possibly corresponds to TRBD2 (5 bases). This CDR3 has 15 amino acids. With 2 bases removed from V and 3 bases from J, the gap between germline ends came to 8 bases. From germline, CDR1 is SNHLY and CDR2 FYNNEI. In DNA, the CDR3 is TGTGCCAGCAGTGAATCGGCGGGTGGGGCCAACGTCCTGACTTTC. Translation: CASSESAGGANVLTF.

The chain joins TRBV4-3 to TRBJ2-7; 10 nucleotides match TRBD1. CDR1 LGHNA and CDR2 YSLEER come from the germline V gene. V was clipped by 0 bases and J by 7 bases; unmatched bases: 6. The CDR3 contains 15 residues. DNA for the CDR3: TGCGCCAGCAGCCAAGATAAGGACAGGGGGATGGAGCAGTACTTC. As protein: CASSQDKDRGMEQYF.

This CDR3 reads CASSFPSAPRTDTQYF. CDR3 in DNA: TGTGCCAGCAGCTTTCCGAGCGCCCCCCGCACAGATACGCAGTATTTT. The rearrangement uses TRBV7-2 and TRBJ2-3; D not resolved. CDR3 length: 16 residues. Trimming stripped 3 bases from V and 1 base from J, with 14 bases between. CDR1 SGHTA and CDR2 FQGNSA come from the germline V gene.

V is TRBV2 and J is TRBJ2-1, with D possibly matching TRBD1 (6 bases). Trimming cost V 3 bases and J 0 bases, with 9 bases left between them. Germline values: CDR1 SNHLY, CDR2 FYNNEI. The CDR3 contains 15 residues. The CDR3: CASSDGGHSYNEQFF. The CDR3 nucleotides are TGTGCCAGCAGTGATGGGGGACACTCCTACAATGAGCAGTTCTTC.

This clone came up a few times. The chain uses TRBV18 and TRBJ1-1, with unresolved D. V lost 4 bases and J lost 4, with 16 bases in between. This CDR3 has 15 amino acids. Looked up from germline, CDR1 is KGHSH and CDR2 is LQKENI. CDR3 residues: CASSHLAGEGTEAFF. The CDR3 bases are TGTGCCAGCTCACATCTCGCAGGCGAGGGCACTGAAGCTTTCTTT.

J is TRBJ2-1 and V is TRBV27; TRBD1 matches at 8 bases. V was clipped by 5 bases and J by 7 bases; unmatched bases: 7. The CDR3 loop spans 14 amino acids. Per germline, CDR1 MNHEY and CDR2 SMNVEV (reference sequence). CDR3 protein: CASSQGTGGNEQFF. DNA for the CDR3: TGTGCCAGCAGTCAGGGGACAGGAGGGAATGAGCAGTTCTTC.

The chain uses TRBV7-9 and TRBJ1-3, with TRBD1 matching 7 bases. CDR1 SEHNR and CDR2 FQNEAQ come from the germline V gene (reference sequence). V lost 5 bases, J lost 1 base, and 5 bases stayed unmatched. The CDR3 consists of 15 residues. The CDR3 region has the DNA TGTGCCAGCAGCGCAGGGGGATCGTCTGGAAACACCATATATTTT. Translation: CASSAGGSSGNTIYF.

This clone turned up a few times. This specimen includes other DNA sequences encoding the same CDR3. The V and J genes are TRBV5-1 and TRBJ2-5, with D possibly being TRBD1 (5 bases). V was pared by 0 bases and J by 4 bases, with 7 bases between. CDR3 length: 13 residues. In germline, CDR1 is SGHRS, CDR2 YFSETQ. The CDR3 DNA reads TGCGCCAGCAGCTTGGGGCAGGGAGAGACCCAGTACTTC. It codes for CASSLGQGETQYF.

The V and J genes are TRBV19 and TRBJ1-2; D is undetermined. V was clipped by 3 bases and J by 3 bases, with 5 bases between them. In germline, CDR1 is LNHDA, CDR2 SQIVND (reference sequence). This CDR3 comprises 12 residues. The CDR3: CASSISDYGYTF. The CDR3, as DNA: TGTGCCAGTAGTATCTCGGACTATGGCTACACCTTC.

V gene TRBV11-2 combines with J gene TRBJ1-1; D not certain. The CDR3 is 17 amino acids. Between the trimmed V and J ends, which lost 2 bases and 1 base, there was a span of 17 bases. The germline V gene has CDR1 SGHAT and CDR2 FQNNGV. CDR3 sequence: CASSLSSLYTQNTEAFF. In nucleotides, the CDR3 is TGTGCCAGCAGCTTATCCTCTCTTTATACTCAGAACACTGAAGCTTTCTTT.

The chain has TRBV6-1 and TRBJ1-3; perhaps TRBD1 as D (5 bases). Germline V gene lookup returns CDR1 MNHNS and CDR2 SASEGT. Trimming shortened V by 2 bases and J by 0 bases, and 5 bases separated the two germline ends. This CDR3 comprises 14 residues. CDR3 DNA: TGTGCCAGCAGTGAACAGGGCTCTGGAAACACCATATATTTT. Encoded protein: CASSEQGSGNTIYF.

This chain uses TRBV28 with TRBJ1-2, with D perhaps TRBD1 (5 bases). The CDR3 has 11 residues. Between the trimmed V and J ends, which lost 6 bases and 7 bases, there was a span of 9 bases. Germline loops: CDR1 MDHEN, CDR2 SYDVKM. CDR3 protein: CASRGPGGYTF. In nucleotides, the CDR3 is TGTGCCAGCAGGGGGCCTGGTGGCTACACCTTC.

CDR3 coding DNA: TGTGCCTCAAGGGACGGGGGGCCTATCACAGATACGCAGTATTTT. Amino acid sequence: CASRDGGPITDTQYF. This rearrangement joins TRBV19 to TRBJ2-3; D might be TRBD2 (7 bases). The CDR3 runs 15 residues. V lost 11 bases and J 2 bases, leaving 20 bases between the germline ends. CDR1 and CDR2 from the germline V gene are LNHDA and SQIVND (reference sequence).

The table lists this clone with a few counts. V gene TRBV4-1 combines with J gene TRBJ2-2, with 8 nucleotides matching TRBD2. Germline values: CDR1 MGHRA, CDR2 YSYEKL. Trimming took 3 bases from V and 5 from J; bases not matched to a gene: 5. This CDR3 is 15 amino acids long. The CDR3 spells CASSHSGGATGELFF. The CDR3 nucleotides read TGCGCCAGCAGCCACTCCGGGGGGGCGACCGGGGAGCTGTTTTTT.

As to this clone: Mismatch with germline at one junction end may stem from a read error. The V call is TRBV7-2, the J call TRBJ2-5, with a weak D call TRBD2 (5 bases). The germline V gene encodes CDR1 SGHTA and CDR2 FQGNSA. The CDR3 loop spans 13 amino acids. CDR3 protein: CASSLAFQETQYF. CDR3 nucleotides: TGTGCCAGCAGCCTAGCCTTCCAAGAGACCCAGTACTTC.